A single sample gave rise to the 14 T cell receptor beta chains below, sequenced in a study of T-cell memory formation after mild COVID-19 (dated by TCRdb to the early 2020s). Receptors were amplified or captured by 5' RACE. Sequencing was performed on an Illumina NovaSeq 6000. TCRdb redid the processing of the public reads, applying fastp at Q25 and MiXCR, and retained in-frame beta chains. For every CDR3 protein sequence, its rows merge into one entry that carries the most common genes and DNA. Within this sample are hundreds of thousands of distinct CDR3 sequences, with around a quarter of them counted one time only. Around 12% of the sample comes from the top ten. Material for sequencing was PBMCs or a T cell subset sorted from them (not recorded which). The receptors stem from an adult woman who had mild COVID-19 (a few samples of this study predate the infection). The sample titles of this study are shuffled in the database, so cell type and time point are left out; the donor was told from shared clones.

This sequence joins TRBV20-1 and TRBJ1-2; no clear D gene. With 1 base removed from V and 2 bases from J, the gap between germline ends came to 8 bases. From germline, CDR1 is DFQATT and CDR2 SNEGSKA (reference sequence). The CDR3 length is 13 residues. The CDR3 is CSARGEGNYGYTF. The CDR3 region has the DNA TGCAGTGCTAGAGGGGAGGGAAACTATGGCTACACCTTC.

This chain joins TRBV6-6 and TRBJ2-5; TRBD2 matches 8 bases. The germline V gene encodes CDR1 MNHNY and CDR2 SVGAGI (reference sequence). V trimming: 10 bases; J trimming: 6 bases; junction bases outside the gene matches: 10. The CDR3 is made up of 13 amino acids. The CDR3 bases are TGTGCCACCCGCCTCGGGGGGGAGCAGACCCAGTACTTC. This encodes CATRLGGEQTQYF.

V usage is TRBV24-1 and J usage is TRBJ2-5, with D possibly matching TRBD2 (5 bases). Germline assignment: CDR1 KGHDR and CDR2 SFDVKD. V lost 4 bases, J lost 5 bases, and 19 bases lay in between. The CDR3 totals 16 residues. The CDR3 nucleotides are TGTGCCACCAGTGACCGCGGGTCAGTGAGGGAGGAGACCCAGTACTTC. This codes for CATSDRGSVREETQYF.

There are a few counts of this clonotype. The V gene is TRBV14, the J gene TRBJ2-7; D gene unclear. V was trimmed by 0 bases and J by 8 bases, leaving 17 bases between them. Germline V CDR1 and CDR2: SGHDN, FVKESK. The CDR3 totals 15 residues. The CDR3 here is CASSQDRASVGKQYF. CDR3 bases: TGTGCCAGCAGCCAAGATAGAGCTTCCGTGGGGAAGCAGTACTTC.

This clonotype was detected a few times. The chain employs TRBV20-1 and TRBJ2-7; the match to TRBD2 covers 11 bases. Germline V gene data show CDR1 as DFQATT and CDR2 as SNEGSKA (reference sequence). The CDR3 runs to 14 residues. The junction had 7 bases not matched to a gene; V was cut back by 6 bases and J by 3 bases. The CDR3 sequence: CSALAGGKGYEQYF. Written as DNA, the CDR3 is TGCAGTGCCCTAGCGGGAGGCAAGGGCTACGAGCAGTACTTC.

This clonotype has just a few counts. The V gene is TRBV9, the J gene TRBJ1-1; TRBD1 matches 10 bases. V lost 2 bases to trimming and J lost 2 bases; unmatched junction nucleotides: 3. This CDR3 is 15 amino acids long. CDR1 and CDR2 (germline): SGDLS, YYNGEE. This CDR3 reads CASSVWTGGNTEAFF. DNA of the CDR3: TGTGCCAGCAGCGTTTGGACAGGGGGTAACACTGAAGCTTTCTTT.

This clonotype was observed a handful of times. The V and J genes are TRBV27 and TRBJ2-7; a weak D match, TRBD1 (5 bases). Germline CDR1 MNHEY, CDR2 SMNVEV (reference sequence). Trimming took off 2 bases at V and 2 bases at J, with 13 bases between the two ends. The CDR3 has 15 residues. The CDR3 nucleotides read TGTGCCAGCAGTTTAGGGGCCCAAGGAACCTACGAGCAGTACTTC. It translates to CASSLGAQGTYEQYF.

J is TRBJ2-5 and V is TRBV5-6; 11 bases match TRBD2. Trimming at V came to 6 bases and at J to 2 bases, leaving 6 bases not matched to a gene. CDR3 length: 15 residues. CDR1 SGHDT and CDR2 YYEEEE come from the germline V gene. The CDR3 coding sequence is TGTGCCAGCATGGGTAGCGGGGGGGAACAAGAGACCCAGTACTTC. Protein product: CASMGSGGEQETQYF.

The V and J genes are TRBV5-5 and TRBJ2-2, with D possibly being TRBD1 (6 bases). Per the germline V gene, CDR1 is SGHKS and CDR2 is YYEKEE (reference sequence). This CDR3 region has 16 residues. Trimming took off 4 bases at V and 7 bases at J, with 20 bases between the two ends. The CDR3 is CASSTSLAGVIGELFF. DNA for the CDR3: TGTGCCAGCAGCACGAGCCTCGCAGGGGTCATCGGGGAGCTGTTTTTT.

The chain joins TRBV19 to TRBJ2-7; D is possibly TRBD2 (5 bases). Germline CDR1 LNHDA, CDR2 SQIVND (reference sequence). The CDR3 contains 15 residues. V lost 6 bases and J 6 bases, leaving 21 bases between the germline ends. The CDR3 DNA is TGTGCCAGTAGAAAGACATCGGGGAGTTCTCTCGAGCAGTACTTC. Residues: CASRKTSGSSLEQYF.

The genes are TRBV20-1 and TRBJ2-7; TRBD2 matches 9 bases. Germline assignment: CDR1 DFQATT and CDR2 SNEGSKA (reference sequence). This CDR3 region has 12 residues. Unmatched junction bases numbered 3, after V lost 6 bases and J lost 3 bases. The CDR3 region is CSAKRGDYEQYF. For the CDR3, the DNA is TGCAGTGCCAAGCGGGGGGACTACGAGCAGTACTTC.

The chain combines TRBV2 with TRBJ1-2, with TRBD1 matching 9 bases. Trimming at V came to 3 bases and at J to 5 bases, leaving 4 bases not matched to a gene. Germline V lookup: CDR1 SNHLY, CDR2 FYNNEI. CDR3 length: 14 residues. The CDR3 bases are TGTGCCAGCAGTGAGCGGGACAGGGAATATGGCTACACCTTC. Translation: CASSERDREYGYTF.

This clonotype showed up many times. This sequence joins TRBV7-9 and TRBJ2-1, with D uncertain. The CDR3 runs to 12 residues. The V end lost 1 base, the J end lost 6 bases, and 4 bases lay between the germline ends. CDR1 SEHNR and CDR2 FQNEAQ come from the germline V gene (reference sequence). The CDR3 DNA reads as TGTGCCAGCAGCTTAGGCGTCAATGAGCAGTTCTTC. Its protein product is CASSLGVNEQFF.

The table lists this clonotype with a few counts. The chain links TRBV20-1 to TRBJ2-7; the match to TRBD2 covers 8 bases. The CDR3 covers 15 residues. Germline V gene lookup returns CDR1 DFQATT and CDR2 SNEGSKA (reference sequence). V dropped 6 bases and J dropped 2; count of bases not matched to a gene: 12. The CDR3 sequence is CSAKGSGGYTYEQYF. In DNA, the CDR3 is TGCAGTGCCAAAGGAAGCGGGGGATATACCTACGAGCAGTACTTC.